Below, 12 T cell receptor beta chains from the same sample are listed, as sequenced in a study of cytomegalovirus exposure and HLA in healthy donors. It was with 60 Vbeta and 13 Jbeta primers that the PCR ran. Some clones are missing from TCRdb's copy, which holds only in-frame ones; the method was immunoSEQ multiplex PCR. The profile covers 130,000 to 150,000 clones, with roughly 80% appearing a single time and about 13% taken by the ten largest. The sequencing input was PBMCs. These receptors were taken from a man aged 40-49 years in good health and CMV-seropositive.

This clone has just one count. V gene TRBV4-1 combines with J gene TRBJ2-5, with D tentatively TRBD2 (6 bases). The CDR3 covers 15 residues. V was cut by 1 base and J by 1 base, with 10 bases left in between. Germline V gene lookup returns CDR1 MGHRA and CDR2 YSYEKL. CDR3: CASSQGRLVQETQYF. The DNA of the CDR3 is TGCGCCAGCAGCCAAGGTAGACTAGTCCAAGAGACCCAGTACTTC.

This clone appeared a few times. The chain recombines TRBV2 with TRBJ2-2; maybe TRBD2 (6 bases). Deletions cut 6 bases from V and 6 bases from J, with 20 bases between. The CDR3 is made up of 16 amino acids. Per the germline V gene, CDR1 is SNHLY and CDR2 is FYNNEI. CDR3 in amino acids: CASRAIEGRDSGELFF. The CDR3 DNA follows: TGTGCCAGCAGGGCTATAGAGGGTAGGGACTCCGGGGAGCTGTTTTTT.

In its sample, this clone was seen a few times. The V call is TRBV28, the J call TRBJ2-1; TRBD2 agrees at 9 bases. Germline lookup yields CDR1 MDHEN and CDR2 SYDVKM. The CDR3 is 13 residues long. J gave up 8 bases and V 8 bases, and 7 bases lay outside the gene matches. The CDR3 coding sequence is TGTGCCAGCGGGGCTAGCGGGAACCATGAGCAGTTCTTC. Protein sequence: CASGASGNHEQFF.

This clone turned up a few times. This chain uses TRBV28 with TRBJ2-1; TRBD1 matches at 7 bases. V dropped 3 bases and J dropped 1; count of bases not matched to a gene: 3. Germline-derived CDR1 and CDR2 are MDHEN and SYDVKM. There are 15 residues in the CDR3. This CDR3 is CASSFQGESYNEQFF. In nucleotides, the CDR3 is TGTGCCAGCAGTTTTCAGGGGGAATCCTACAATGAGCAGTTCTTC.

CDR3 residues: CASSTGAGANVLTF. CDR3 sequence (DNA): TGCGCCAGTTCCACAGGAGCTGGGGCCAACGTCCTGACTTTC. The V and J genes are TRBV5-1 and TRBJ2-6; the D gene is possibly TRBD1 (5 bases). CDR1 SGHRS and CDR2 YFSETQ come from the germline V gene. CDR3 length: 14 residues. Trimming pared 8 bases from V and 2 bases from J, leaving 11 bases between.

This clone was detected a few times. This chain connects TRBV6-1 to TRBJ2-6, with TRBD2 as a possible D gene (7 bases). Trimming left V 8 bases short and J 3 bases short, with 14 bases between. The CDR3 is 15 amino acids. CDR1 is MNHNS, CDR2 SASEGT, per germline. The CDR3 bases are TGTGCCAGCGAGGCGGGGGCGGGTGGGGCCAACGTCCTGACTTTC. Protein product: CASEAGAGGANVLTF.

This clone was detected once. This chain uses TRBV15 with TRBJ1-1; 7 nucleotides match TRBD1. The J segment lost 3 bases and the V segment lost 8 bases, leaving 9 bases of the junction unmatched. This CDR3 is built from 14 residues. Germline CDR1 LNHNV, CDR2 YYDKDF (reference sequence). The CDR3 coding sequence is TGTGCCACCGCGCCAGACAGGGTTGACACTGAAGCTTTCTTT. This encodes CATAPDRVDTEAFF. The full variable domain, in which reference TRBV15 and TRBJ1-1 provide the parts outside the CDR3, is DAMVIQNPRYQVTQFGKPVTLSCSQTLNHNVMYWYQQKSSQAPKLLFHYYDKDFNNEADTPDNFQSRRPNTSFCFLDIRSPGLGDTAMYLCATAPDRVDTEAFFGQGTRLTVV.

V usage is TRBV6-5 and J usage is TRBJ1-5; TRBD1 aligns across 8 bases. CDR1 and CDR2 from the germline V gene are MNHEY and SVGAGI. Germline trimming cut 5 bases from V and 2 bases from J; bases unmatched to any gene: 5. This CDR3 comprises 15 residues. CDR3 sequence: CASSPDREGNQPQHF. The CDR3 DNA sequence: TGTGCCAGCAGTCCGGACAGGGAGGGCAATCAGCCCCAGCATTTT.

The chain uses TRBV5-1 and TRBJ1-6; D unresolved. Germline V gene data show CDR1 as SGHRS and CDR2 as YFSETQ. Trimming shortened V by 0 bases and J by 5 bases, and 15 bases separated the two germline ends. The CDR3 runs to 17 residues. Written as DNA, the CDR3 is TGCGCCAGCAGCTTGGACGGAAACAGCGGAAATAATTCACCCCTCCACTTT. This translates into CASSLDGNSGNNSPLHF.

This clone was recorded only once. V is TRBV7-3 and J is TRBJ2-7, with 8 bases that match TRBD2. The trim removed 5 bases at V and 2 bases at J, leaving 5 bases unmatched. Per germline, CDR1 SGHTA and CDR2 FQGTGA. The CDR3 has 14 residues. CDR3 amino acids: CASSRGGVPYEQYF. The DNA of the CDR3 is TGTGCCAGCAGCCGGGGGGGGGTTCCCTACGAGCAGTACTTC.

This clone showed up just once. The chain has TRBV25-1 and TRBJ1-5; 8 bases agree with TRBD1. Germline V gene data show CDR1 as MGHDK and CDR2 as SYGVNS. The CDR3 is 16 amino acids. The ends lost 5 bases at V and 2 bases at J; junction bases unmatched: 8. The CDR3 nucleotides are TGTGCCAGCAGTTCGAGTCAGGACAGGGGCAATCAGCCCCAGCATTTT. Translated: CASSSSQDRGNQPQHF.

The CDR3 DNA follows: TGTGCCAGCACCGAGTCTAGCGGACCCTACGAGCAGTACTTC. This sequence encodes CASTESSGPYEQYF. This chain uses TRBV6-1 with TRBJ2-7; 7 bases are a match to TRBD2. Losses at the gene ends were 7 bases for V and 2 bases for J; bases not matched to a gene: 8. Germline V gene sequence: CDR1 MNHNS, CDR2 SASEGT. The CDR3 runs to 14 residues.